The source of this T cell receptor beta chain is a study of spatial heterogeneity in lung cancer. This clonotype was counted at least ten times. TCRdb re-called the 5' RACE reads through MiXCR, storing one row per CDR3 protein. Of approximately 110,000 distinct CDR3 sequences listed, 9.5% to 14% are singletons. The germline gives CDR1 SGDLS, CDR2 YYNGEE. Deletions cut 0 bases from V and 0 bases from J, with 10 bases between. The CDR3 spans 15 residues. Time point denoted: blood at routine non-recurrence follow-up after resection. V usage is TRBV9 and J usage is TRBJ2-7; D unresolved. Material: PBMCs, obtained at follow-up. The sequence came from a female donor with early-stage non-small cell lung cancer. The DNA for the CDR3 is TGTGCCAGCAGCGTAGCCCCGGCTTACTCCTACGAGCAGTACTTC. Translation gives CASSVAPAYSYEQYF. The full variable domain, completed using reference TRBV9 and TRBJ2-7, is DSGVTQTPKHLITATGQRVTLRCSPRSGDLSVYWYQQSLDQGLQFLIQYYNGEERAKGNILERFSAQQFPDLHSELNLSSLELGDSALYFCASSVAPAYSYEQYFGPGTRLTVT.